What follows describes a single T cell receptor beta chain. The sample belongs to a study of PD-L1 blockade in urothelial cancer. Study information: Analysis of the blood was performed 3 weeks (second dose) and 6 weeks after treatment start.

Germline CDR1 MNHNY, CDR2 SVGAGI (reference sequence). The CDR3 loop spans 14 amino acids. V gave up 3 bases and J gave up 0 bases, with 8 bases separating them. Only in-frame clones appear in the TCRdb table, and some are missing; sequencing was by immunoSEQ multiplex PCR. Among 75,000 to 95,000 clones listed, just under 85% were seen once. The time point here: pretreatment peripheral blood. The chain employs TRBV6-6 and TRBJ1-2; D is uncertain. The sequences come from PBMCs, collected around atezolizumab (anti-PD-L1) treatment. This sequence was found in a middle-aged man with urothelial cancer. The CDR3 loop is CASSYGQTNYGYTF. The CDR3 DNA follows: TGTGCCAGCAGTTATGGTCAGACTAACTATGGCTACACCTTC.